This T cell receptor beta chain appears in the sequencing data of a study of blood T cell repertoires in COVID-19. Looking at the study overall: The United States, Italy and Spain were the sources of the acute and convalescent COVID-19 samples.

Those who participated ranged in age from roughly 18 to 89 years and resided in approximately 26 US areas. Profiling relied on immunoSEQ multiplex PCR, and the TCRdb table lists in-frame clones only, not all of them. Of around 150,000 clones in the sample, 80% were seen once. The receptor's source is a woman aged 60-75 years who had recovered from COVID-19. Material: PBMCs or T cells enriched from blood (not recorded which).

The CDR3 protein is CASSVSGPFAGNEQFF. In DNA, the CDR3 is TGTGCCAGCAGCGTTAGCGGGCCCTTTGCAGGCAATGAGCAGTTCTTC. The chain employs TRBV3-1 (or the pseudogene TRBV3-2) and TRBJ2-1; 7 bases match TRBD2. CDR3 length: 16 residues. Trimming cost V 5 bases and J 6 bases; bases outside gene matches: 13. The germline gives CDR1 LGHDT, CDR2 YNNKEL (reference sequence).